Below, 21 T cell receptor beta chains from the same sample are listed, as sequenced in a study of T cells in localized non-small cell lung cancer. The method was immunoSEQ multiplex PCR; TCRdb's version includes in-frame clones alone and lacks a portion of them. The repertoire holds roughly 1,100 clones, with roughly 36% as singletons. The sequencing used lung tumor tissue, collected before any cancer treatment. The source is a male donor older than 55 with stage I squamous cell lung carcinoma.

The sample holds one count of this clone. The V call is TRBV19, the J call TRBJ2-1; 14 bases map to TRBD2. Trimming removed 4 bases from V and 6 bases from J; junction bases left unmatched: 2. The CDR3 is 15 amino acids. CDR1 is LNHDA, CDR2 SQIVND, per germline (reference sequence). This CDR3 reads CASSTGLAGVNEQFF. The CDR3 DNA is TGTGCCAGTAGTACGGGACTAGCGGGAGTCAATGAGCAGTTCTTC.

By share, this clone counts as large (0.1 to 1%). The chain links TRBV11-3 to TRBJ1-4; D is perhaps TRBD1 (6 bases). Germline CDR1 reads SGHNT; CDR2 reads YENEEA. CDR3 size: 15 residues. V lost 3 bases to trimming and J lost 5 bases, with 13 bases between them. The CDR3 nucleotides read TGTGCCAGCAGCTTCGAGGCGGGGGGCAATGAAAAACTGTTTTTT. Its translation: CASSFEAGGNEKLFF.

This clone is medium-sized by share. This sequence joins TRBV11-3 and TRBJ2-1, with 10 bases aligning to TRBD1. The CDR3 runs 17 residues. Trimming took 1 base from V and 5 from J; bases not matched to a gene: 8. Per the germline V gene, CDR1 is SGHNT and CDR2 is YENEEA. CDR3 DNA: TGTGCCAGCAGCTTAGGGTACGACAGGGGGCGTAACAATGAGCAGTTCTTC. As protein: CASSLGYDRGRNNEQFF.

The rearrangement links TRBV29-1 to TRBJ2-7; 7 nucleotides align to TRBD1. The J segment lost 2 bases and the V segment lost 3 bases, leaving 7 bases of the junction unmatched. Germline V gene lookup returns CDR1 SQVTM and CDR2 ANQGSEA. The CDR3 contains 14 residues. The CDR3 DNA follows: TGCAGCGTTGAGGTACAGGGGCGCCCCTACGAGCAGTACTTC. The encoded protein is CSVEVQGRPYEQYF.

By sample share, this clone is large. The V and J genes are TRBV9 and TRBJ2-1; the match to TRBD1 covers 7 bases. With V trimmed by 6 bases and J by 4 bases, 7 bases remained unmatched. Germline V gene sequence: CDR1 SGDLS, CDR2 YYNGEE. This CDR3 comprises 14 residues. The CDR3 sequence: CASNGGQIYNEQFF. In DNA form, the CDR3 reads TGTGCCAGCAATGGGGGACAGATATACAATGAGCAGTTCTTC.

The V call is TRBV28, the J call TRBJ1-2; possible D gene TRBD1, 6 bases. Trimming stripped 6 bases from V and 2 bases from J, with 13 bases between. The CDR3 is 14 amino acids. Germline V gene sequence: CDR1 MDHEN, CDR2 SYDVKM. The CDR3, as DNA: TGTGCCAGCAGAAATAGGGGGAGGAACTATGGCTACACCTTC. It encodes CASRNRGRNYGYTF.

The chain joins TRBV28 to TRBJ2-6; tentatively, D is TRBD1 (8 bases). Germline-derived CDR1 and CDR2 are MDHEN and SYDVKM. V was shortened by 7 bases and J by 2 bases, with 15 bases between the two germline ends. The CDR3 covers 16 residues. The CDR3 protein is CASTRQGRAGANVLTF. The CDR3 bases are TGTGCCAGCACCCGACAGGGGAGGGCTGGGGCCAACGTCCTGACTTTC.

About this clone: This same CDR3 is encoded by further DNA sequences in the sample. The chain employs TRBV19 and TRBJ1-4; D remains unclear. The CDR3 is 15 amino acids. Between the trimmed V and J ends, which lost 8 bases and 0 bases, there was a span of 13 bases. The germline V gene has CDR1 LNHDA and CDR2 SQIVND (reference sequence). CDR3 DNA sequence: TGTGCCAGTTCCCTCCGTCAAGCAACTAATGAAAAACTGTTTTTT. Translation: CASSLRQATNEKLFF.

The chain carries TRBV28 and TRBJ1-2; D is undetermined. Trimming shortened V by 11 bases and J by 2 bases, and 12 bases separated the two germline ends. The CDR3 extends over 12 amino acids. Germline-derived CDR1 and CDR2 are MDHEN and SYDVKM. In DNA, the CDR3 is TGTGCCGCCGGGCGGTTGAACTATGGCTACACCTTC. Protein product: CAAGRLNYGYTF.

As for this clone: Additional DNA sequences in this sample encode the identical CDR3. J is TRBJ1-4 and V is TRBV19, with D hard to call. The germline gives CDR1 LNHDA, CDR2 SQIVND (reference sequence). This CDR3 comprises 15 residues. Trimming removed 5 bases at V and 0 bases at J, with 10 bases between. CDR3 bases: TGTGCCAGTAGTCTAAGACAAGCAACTAATGAAAAACTGTTTTTT. Translation gives CASSLRQATNEKLFF. The full variable domain, in which reference TRBV19 and TRBJ1-4 provide the parts outside the CDR3, is DGGITQSPKYLFRKEGQNVTLSCEQNLNHDAMYWYRQDPGQGLRLIYYSQIVNDFQKGDIAEGYSVSREKKESFPLTVTSAQKNPTAFYLCASSLRQATNEKLFFGSGTQLSVL.

The rearrangement joins TRBV18 to TRBJ1-5, with D uncertain. Germline V CDR1 and CDR2: KGHSH, LQKENI. Trimming shortened V by 3 bases and J by 4 bases, and 7 bases separated the two germline ends. CDR3 length: 13 residues. Here the CDR3 reads CASSPDENQPQHF. The CDR3 DNA reads as TGTGCCAGCTCACCTGACGAGAATCAGCCCCAGCATTTT.

V and J are TRBV28 and TRBJ2-7, with D tentatively TRBD2 (6 bases). V lost 4 bases to trimming and J lost 3 bases, with 10 bases between them. The CDR3 consists of 13 residues. Germline V CDR1 and CDR2: MDHEN, SYDVKM. CDR3 DNA: TGTGCCAGCAGTTATCGGGAGTTCTACGAGCAGTACTTC. This encodes CASSYREFYEQYF.

The genes are TRBV28 and TRBJ2-7, with a tentative D call TRBD1 (7 bases). Germline V gene data show CDR1 as MDHEN and CDR2 as SYDVKM. The CDR3 is 14 amino acids. Trimming left V 4 bases short and J 4 bases short, with 14 bases between. The CDR3 nucleotides are TGTGCCAGCAGTTCGGAACAGGGGAGGTACGAGCAGTACTTC. This translates into CASSSEQGRYEQYF.

By share, this clone ranks as large (0.1 to 1%). The rearrangement uses TRBV11-3 and TRBJ1-4; D not certain. The germline V gene encodes CDR1 SGHNT and CDR2 YENEEA. The CDR3 has 18 residues. V lost 3 bases and J 2 bases, leaving 19 bases between the germline ends. The CDR3 region is CASSLVVGWTLTNEKLFF. Here the CDR3 DNA reads TGTGCCAGCAGCTTGGTCGTGGGATGGACCTTGACTAATGAAAAACTGTTTTTT.

Relative to its sample, this clone is medium-sized. CDR3 amino acids: CASSLPSGGSYNEQFF. Here the CDR3 DNA reads TGTGCCAGCAGTCTCCCTAGCGGGGGCTCCTACAATGAGCAGTTCTTC. V and J are TRBV11-3 and TRBJ2-1; TRBD2 agrees at 10 bases. CDR1 is SGHNT, CDR2 YENEEA, per germline. CDR3 length: 16 amino acids. Trimming cost V 6 bases and J 0 bases; bases outside gene matches: 5.

As regards this clone: A junction end diverges from the germline sequence, so it may reflect a read error. The chain couples TRBV6-8 to TRBJ2-2, with 12 bases fitting TRBD1. From germline, CDR1 is MNHGY and CDR2 SAAAGT. The CDR3 length is 17 residues. CDR3 region: CASRGTGGGRGTRELFF. As DNA, the CDR3 is TGTGCCAGCAGGGGGACAGGGGGCGGAAGGGGCACCAGGGAGCTGTTTTTT.

By sample fraction, this clone is large. The CDR3 protein is CASSPGASSGQFF. The CDR3 nucleotides read TGTGCCAGCAGCCCGGGGGCCAGCAGCGGGCAGTTCTTC. This chain joins TRBV7-2 and TRBJ2-1; perhaps D is TRBD1 or TRBD2 (6 bases each). The CDR3 is 13 amino acids. CDR1 SGHTA and CDR2 FQGNSA come from the germline V gene. V gave up 5 bases and J gave up 12 bases, with 17 bases separating them. The full variable domain, with the rest looked up from reference TRBV7-2 and TRBJ2-1, is GAGVSQSPSNKVTEKGKDVELRCDPISGHTALYWYRQSLGQGLEFLIYFQGNSAPDKSGLPSDRFSAERTGGSVSTLTIQRTQQEDSAVYLCASSPGASSGQFFGPGTRLTVL.

In its sample, this clone was seen a few times. The chain couples TRBV11-3 to TRBJ2-2; TRBD1 aligns across 9 bases. This CDR3 comprises 17 residues. Germline values: CDR1 SGHNT, CDR2 YENEEA. V was pared by 3 bases and J by 4 bases, with 9 bases of the junction left unmatched. CDR3 sequence reads: CASSLFHGTGITGELFF. DNA of the CDR3: TGTGCCAGCAGCTTGTTCCACGGGACAGGGATCACCGGGGAGCTGTTTTTT.

The genes are TRBV5-1 and TRBJ1-4, with a weak D call TRBD1 (5 bases). The CDR3 is 15 residues long. Germline assignment: CDR1 SGHRS and CDR2 YFSETQ. Trimming stripped 4 bases from V and 5 bases from J, with 15 bases between. The CDR3 here is CASSPGRQGNEKLFF. In DNA, the CDR3 is TGCGCCAGCAGCCCCGGGAGGCAGGGAAATGAAAAACTGTTTTTT.

This chain links TRBV15 with TRBJ2-5; 12 bases map to TRBD2. The germline gives CDR1 LNHNV, CDR2 YYDKDF (reference sequence). The CDR3 spans 15 residues. V lost 5 bases, J lost 3 bases, and 4 bases stayed unmatched. In nucleotides, the CDR3 is TGTGCCACCAGCGGGACTAGCGGGTCAAAAGAGACCCAGTACTTC. This translates into CATSGTSGSKETQYF.

In its sample, this clone ranks as medium-sized. The chain has TRBV6-8 and TRBJ1-2; 9 bases fit TRBD1. Trimming took 7 bases from V and 6 from J; bases not matched to a gene: 12. This CDR3 comprises 15 residues. Germline V lookup: CDR1 MNHGY, CDR2 SAAAGT. The CDR3 nucleotides are TGTGCCAGCATGGCCCGGGACAGGGTACGAGATGGCTACACCTTC. Its protein is CASMARDRVRDGYTF.